This entry lists 30 T cell receptor beta chains sequenced from one sample in a study of blood T cell repertoires in COVID-19. The data were produced by immunoSEQ multiplex PCR, yet TCRdb's version contains in-frame clones alone and is incomplete. The sample holds a few hundred thousand clones, about 90% seen once. Material: PBMCs or T cells enriched from blood (not recorded which). The receptor source for this set is a woman in her twenties or thirties who had recovered from COVID-19.

This chain joins TRBV2 and TRBJ2-7; D might be TRBD2 (6 bases). The V end was cut by 8 bases, the J end by 0 bases, with 17 bases between. Germline V CDR1 and CDR2: SNHLY, FYNNEI. The CDR3 length is 15 residues. The CDR3 DNA reads as TGTGCCAGCCGAACCCGTGCGGGGTTCTCCTACGAGCAGTACTTC. Protein sequence: CASRTRAGFSYEQYF. Combining the CDR3 with reference TRBV2 and TRBJ2-7 gives the whole variable domain EPEVTQTPSHQVTQMGQEVILRCVPISNHLYFYWYRQILGQKVEFLVSFYNNEISEKSEIFDDQFSVERPDGSNFTLKIRSTKLEDSAMYFCASRTRAGFSYEQYFGPGTRLTVT.

The chain combines TRBV6-5 with TRBJ2-2, with D perhaps TRBD1 (5 bases). Trimming shortened V by 2 bases and J by 1 base, and 8 bases separated the two germline ends. CDR1 and CDR2 from the germline V gene are MNHEY and SVGAGI. CDR3 length equals 15 residues. CDR3 sequence (DNA): TGTGCCAGCAGTTACGACAGCAGGAACACCGGGGAGCTGTTTTTT. It encodes CASSYDSRNTGELFF.

This clone has ten or more counts. V usage is TRBV20-1 and J usage is TRBJ1-2; 7 positions agree with TRBD1. This CDR3 has 12 residues. V shed 3 bases and J 4 bases; nucleotides not matched to a gene: 2. Germline V gene lookup returns CDR1 DFQATT and CDR2 SNEGSKA (reference sequence). CDR3 sequence: CSASRQGYGYTF. DNA for the CDR3: TGCAGTGCTAGTCGACAGGGCTATGGCTACACCTTC.

This chain connects TRBV6-5 to TRBJ1-4; D not resolved. With 7 bases removed from V and 4 bases from J, the gap between germline ends came to 10 bases. CDR3 size: 13 residues. Germline V lookup: CDR1 MNHEY, CDR2 SVGAGI. In DNA, the CDR3 is TGTGCCAGCAATGGCGGTGATAATGAAAAACTGTTTTTT. It is translated as CASNGGDNEKLFF.

The chain employs TRBV11-2 and TRBJ2-5, with a possible D match to TRBD2 (6 bases). V shed 6 bases and J shed 2 bases, with 19 bases lying between them. CDR1 and CDR2 from the germline V gene are SGHAT and FQNNGV. The CDR3 length is 16 residues. CDR3 protein: CASRGGVSGSQETQYF. The CDR3 region has the DNA TGTGCCAGCAGGGGCGGGGTAAGCGGGTCGCAAGAGACCCAGTACTTC.

This chain joins TRBV19 and TRBJ2-2; 10 bases align to TRBD1. The CDR3 spans 16 residues. The trim removed 2 bases at V and 2 bases at J, leaving 2 bases unmatched. Germline CDR1 is LNHDA and CDR2 is SQIVND (reference sequence). The CDR3 here is CASSIRTGGNTGELFF. CDR3 nucleotide sequence: TGTGCCAGTAGTATAAGGACAGGGGGAAACACCGGGGAGCTGTTTTTT.

J is TRBJ2-2 and V is TRBV4-1; weak D call: TRBD2 (6 bases). Trimming cost V 5 bases and J 1 base, with 17 bases left between them. The V gene's germline CDR1 is MGHRA and CDR2 YSYEKL. CDR3 size: 17 residues. The DNA of the CDR3 is TGCGCCAGCAGCTTCCAAGGCGGGACGGAGAACACCGGGGAGCTGTTTTTT. This codes for CASSFQGGTENTGELFF.

The chain couples TRBV5-1 to TRBJ2-1; D remains unclear. Trimming removed 5 bases from V and 10 bases from J, with 10 bases in between. The CDR3 has 11 residues. The germline gives CDR1 SGHRS, CDR2 YFSETQ. The CDR3 loop reads CASRLEREQFF. The CDR3 DNA reads TGCGCCAGCAGACTGGAGAGGGAGCAGTTCTTC.

The V and J genes are TRBV5-1 and TRBJ2-5; no clear D gene. This CDR3 has 15 residues. V was trimmed by 0 bases and J by 1 base, leaving 10 bases between them. Per the germline V gene, CDR1 is SGHRS and CDR2 is YFSETQ. As DNA, the CDR3 is TGCGCCAGCAGCTTGGCACTCCTCACCCAAGAGACCCAGTACTTC. Translating gives CASSLALLTQETQYF.

This chain joins TRBV4-2 and TRBJ2-7; TRBD2 might be the D (6 bases). The CDR3 spans 13 residues. The V gene lost 4 bases and the J gene lost 4 bases, with 11 bases spanning the gap. CDR1 and CDR2 from the germline V gene are LGHNA and YNFKEQ. The CDR3 reads CASSLEGGYEQYF. DNA for the CDR3: TGTGCCAGCAGCCTTGAAGGAGGGTACGAGCAGTACTTC.

As DNA, the CDR3 is TGTGCCAGCAGGACACAGGGCCCGAAGGGCTACACCTTC. It codes for CASRTQGPKGYTF. The rearrangement joins TRBV2 to TRBJ1-2; weak D call: TRBD1 (6 bases). V was trimmed by 6 bases and J by 8 bases, leaving 16 bases between them. Germline assignment: CDR1 SNHLY and CDR2 FYNNEI. This CDR3 is built from 13 residues.

The chain links TRBV4-1 to TRBJ1-3; TRBD1 agrees at 7 bases. Germline V gene sequence: CDR1 MGHRA, CDR2 YSYEKL. This CDR3 is built from 16 residues. After removal of 1 base from V and 0 bases from J, the junction contained 3 bases not matched to a gene. In nucleotides, the CDR3 is TGCGCCAGCAGCCAAGCGGGACAGAGCTCTGGAAACACCATATATTTT. Translating it yields CASSQAGQSSGNTIYF.

The rearrangement joins TRBV10-3 to TRBJ1-4; TRBD1 matches at 7 bases. This CDR3 region has 16 residues. V lost 0 bases to trimming and J lost 4 bases; unmatched junction nucleotides: 5. Germline CDR1 is ENHRY and CDR2 is SYGVKD. CDR3 DNA sequence: TGTGCCATCAGTGAGTCCACCGGGACAGTTAATGAAAAACTGTTTTTT. It specifies CAISESTGTVNEKLFF.

The CDR3 loop is CASSSPGQGATDTQYF. The CDR3, as DNA: TGTGCCAGCAGCTCCCCGGGACAGGGGGCTACAGATACGCAGTATTTT. The chain recombines TRBV7-2 with TRBJ2-3; 12 bases match TRBD1. CDR1 is SGHTA, CDR2 FQGNSA, per germline. The CDR3 sequence is 16 residues long. After removal of 4 bases from V and 3 bases from J, the junction contained 5 bases not matched to a gene.

The J gene is TRBJ2-7, the V gene TRBV27; 8 bases fit TRBD1. CDR1 MNHEY and CDR2 SMNVEV come from the germline V gene (reference sequence). Trimming removed 3 bases from V and 2 bases from J; junction bases left unmatched: 6. The CDR3 runs 15 residues. This chain's CDR3 is CASSFPGTGTYEQYF. The CDR3 nucleotides are TGTGCCAGCAGTTTCCCCGGGACAGGCACCTACGAGCAGTACTTC.

The V call is TRBV13, the J call TRBJ1-2; possibly TRBD1 for D (6 bases). Deletions cut 6 bases from V and 2 bases from J, with 10 bases between. The CDR3 totals 13 residues. Germline CDR1 is PRHDT and CDR2 is FYEKMQ (reference sequence). This CDR3 is CASSLTGNYGYTF. The DNA of the CDR3 is TGTGCCAGCAGTTTAACAGGGAACTATGGCTACACCTTC.

In DNA, the CDR3 is TGTGCCAGCAGCTTGGACCTTCGGGGCACCGGGGAGCTGTTTTTT. Its protein is CASSLDLRGTGELFF. V gene TRBV5-5 combines with J gene TRBJ2-2; possible D gene TRBD2, 5 bases. This CDR3 comprises 15 residues. The germline V gene has CDR1 SGHKS and CDR2 YYEKEE (reference sequence). V was trimmed by 0 bases and J by 4 bases, leaving 10 bases between them.

The chain has TRBV4-1 and TRBJ2-7; D may be TRBD2 (6 bases). The CDR3 extends over 16 amino acids. The germline V and J ends were trimmed by 1 base and 3 bases, with 16 bases remaining between them. Germline lookup yields CDR1 MGHRA and CDR2 YSYEKL. The CDR3 DNA reads TGCGCCAGCAGCCAAGTCCTTTTGCGGGATGGCTACGAGCAGTACTTC. This translates into CASSQVLLRDGYEQYF.

The chain joins TRBV19 to TRBJ1-2; 8 bases agree with TRBD1. Germline V gene sequence: CDR1 LNHDA, CDR2 SQIVND (reference sequence). Trimming removed 0 bases from V and 6 bases from J; junction bases left unmatched: 6. The CDR3 loop spans 15 amino acids. Written as DNA, the CDR3 is TGTGCCAGTAGTATAGAAGGACAGGGACGGAATGGCTACACCTTC. It yields the protein CASSIEGQGRNGYTF.

This clone was recorded once. The chain is built from TRBV7-3 and TRBJ2-3; 10 bases line up with TRBD2. Unmatched junction bases numbered 2, after V lost 5 bases and J lost 9 bases. Germline values: CDR1 SGHTA, CDR2 FQGTGA. The CDR3 has 12 residues. CDR3 region: CASSGSGGTQYF. The CDR3 bases are TGTGCCAGCAGCGGTAGCGGGGGGACGCAGTATTTT.

The chain employs TRBV3-1 (or the pseudogene TRBV3-2) and TRBJ2-2, with D maybe TRBD1 (5 bases). The germline gives CDR1 LGHDT, CDR2 YNNKEL (reference sequence). The CDR3 is 17 amino acids. Trimming stripped 3 bases from V and 1 base from J, with 15 bases between. The CDR3 here is CASSHSPDSRNTGELFF. In DNA form, the CDR3 reads TGTGCCAGCAGCCACTCCCCCGACAGCCGGAACACCGGGGAGCTGTTTTTT.

The genes are TRBV5-1 and TRBJ2-3; TRBD2 matches at 9 bases. The V segment lost 7 bases and the J segment 6 bases; nucleotides outside the gene matches: 9. From germline, CDR1 is SGHRS and CDR2 YFSETQ. This CDR3 contains 14 residues. Here the CDR3 reads CASSGTSPSDTQYF. The CDR3 bases are TGCGCCAGCTCCGGGACTAGCCCTTCTGATACGCAGTATTTT.

The chain is built from TRBV10-2 and TRBJ1-1; tentatively, D is TRBD1 (6 bases). Per the germline V gene, CDR1 is WSHSY and CDR2 is SAAADI. Trimming removed 8 bases from V and 1 base from J, with 11 bases in between. CDR3 size: 13 residues. As DNA, the CDR3 is TGCGCCAGCGATTGGACAGCGAACACTGAAGCTTTCTTT. As protein: CASDWTANTEAFF.

With regard to this clone: Other DNA sequences within the sample encode an identical CDR3. The V call is TRBV2, the J call TRBJ2-3; D uncertain. The CDR3 has 12 residues. V dropped 2 bases and J dropped 3 bases, with 3 bases sitting between them. CDR1 and CDR2 from the germline V gene are SNHLY and FYNNEI. For the CDR3, the DNA is TGTGCCAGCAGTGAACTAACAGATACGCAGTATTTT. This translates into CASSELTDTQYF.

The chain is built from TRBV5-5 and TRBJ2-1, with 12 bases that match TRBD2. Germline loops: CDR1 SGHKS, CDR2 YYEKEE (reference sequence). After removal of 0 bases from V and 3 bases from J, the junction contained 4 bases not matched to a gene. This CDR3 contains 17 residues. The CDR3 sequence: CASSLEEGLAGYNEQFF. DNA for the CDR3: TGTGCCAGCAGCTTGGAGGAGGGACTAGCGGGCTACAATGAGCAGTTCTTC.

The V and J genes are TRBV5-5 and TRBJ2-7; weak D call: TRBD1 (5 bases). Deletions cut 0 bases from V and 0 bases from J, with 10 bases between. The CDR3 runs to 15 residues. Germline values: CDR1 SGHKS, CDR2 YYEKEE (reference sequence). CDR3 sequence: CASSLGQLPSYEQYF. CDR3 DNA: TGTGCCAGCAGCTTGGGACAGTTACCCTCCTACGAGCAGTACTTC.

This clone was observed a single time. This rearrangement joins TRBV15 to TRBJ1-5; D call uncertain. The CDR3 loop spans 15 amino acids. Germline V gene lookup returns CDR1 LNHNV and CDR2 YYDKDF (reference sequence). Trimming took 5 bases from V and 0 from J, leaving 11 bases between them. The CDR3 spells CATSQGRDSNQPQHF. CDR3 in DNA: TGTGCCACCAGCCAAGGACGGGATAGCAATCAGCCCCAGCATTTT.

The chain recombines TRBV11-2 with TRBJ2-7; perhaps TRBD1 as D (6 bases). Germline CDR1 reads SGHAT; CDR2 reads FQNNGV. Trimming stripped 0 bases from V and 4 bases from J, with 13 bases between. The CDR3 has 15 amino acids. CDR3 residues: CASSLDHGRGYEQYF. CDR3 nucleotide sequence: TGTGCCAGCAGCTTAGATCACGGCAGGGGATACGAGCAGTACTTC.

The gene calls are TRBV28 and TRBJ1-4; D possibly corresponds to TRBD1 (5 bases). The CDR3 runs to 15 residues. Germline V gives CDR1 MDHEN, CDR2 SYDVKM. Between the trimmed V and J ends, which lost 4 bases and 8 bases, there was a span of 17 bases. The CDR3 DNA sequence: TGTGCCAGCAGTTCCCCCCGTAGTAGGGGAGAAAAACTGTTTTTT. Its translation is CASSSPRSRGEKLFF. The whole variable domain, filled in from reference TRBV28 and TRBJ1-4, reads DVKVTQSSRYLVKRTGEKVFLECVQDMDHENMFWYRQDPGLGLRLIYFSYDVKMKEKGDIPEGYSVSREKKERFSLILESASTNQTSMYLCASSSPRSRGEKLFFGSGTQLSVL.

CDR3 amino acids: CATSDTGTSGTYEQYF. As DNA, the CDR3 is TGTGCCACCAGTGATACCGGGACTAGCGGGACGTACGAGCAGTACTTC. V usage is TRBV24-1 and J usage is TRBJ2-7; 13 positions match TRBD2. V was pared by 3 bases and J by 4 bases, with 5 bases of the junction left unmatched. Germline V gene data show CDR1 as KGHDR and CDR2 as SFDVKD. This CDR3 is 16 amino acids long.